These T cell receptor beta chains were read from a single sample in a study of Ad26.COV2.S vaccination and SARS-CoV-2 variants. The table came from immunoSEQ multiplex PCR; TCRdb's copy has only in-frame clones and leaves some out. This sample has 350,000 to 500,000 clones, with roughly 90% found just once. The material was peripheral blood, obtained in a trial of Ad26.COV2.S vaccine versus placebo. These receptors were collected from a person aged 18 to 59 who received the Ad26.COV2.S COVID-19 vaccine or a placebo. Each CDR3 is given with its conserved first and last residue. The order of the fields is CDR3 length, D gene, J gene, V gene, clone size, CDR3 DNA, CDR3 protein. A D gene is named only where the DNA matches it firmly. The size entry is marked missing in some rows and otherwise reads once, few, many or a size class.

>13|NA|TRBJ2-3|TRBV6-5|few
TGTGCCAGCAGTTTAGGCATTGAAGATACGCAGTATTTT
CASSLGIEDTQYF
>15|NA|TRBJ2-6|TRBV15|NA
TGTGCCACCAGCAGAGATGGCTCTGGGGCCAACGTCCTGACTTTC
CATSRDGSGANVLTF
>16|NA|TRBJ2-7|TRBV6-1|once
TGTGCCAGCAGCGAAGATGGGGTCTGGAAGGCCTACGAGCAGTACTTC
CASSEDGVWKAYEQYF
>15|NA|TRBJ1-6|TRBV7-2|NA
TGTGCCAGCAGCTTAGCTGGGGGCCGTAATTCACCCCTCCACTTT
CASSLAGGRNSPLHF
>16|NA|TRBJ1-5|TRBV6-2/TRBV6-3|NA
TGTGCCAGCAGTTCTTCCTTTACAAATAGCAATCAGCCCCAGCATTTT
CASSSSFTNSNQPQHF
>14|NA|TRBJ1-5|TRBV6-5|NA
TGTGCCAGCAGTTACTCTGGAAGCAATCAGCCCCAGCATTTT
CASSYSGSNQPQHF
>16|NA|TRBJ2-5|TRBV30|NA
TGTGCCTGGAGCGGCTCCGGGACCCTGGGGCGGGAGACCCAGTACTTC
CAWSGSGTLGRETQYF
>14|NA|TRBJ1-2|TRBV7-2|NA
TGTGCCAGCAGCGCCCGGGGAGATTTAGATGGCTACACCTTC
CASSARGDLDGYTF
>14|TRBD2|TRBJ2-7|TRBV14|NA
TGTGCCAGCAGCCAAACTAGCGGGGTGTACGAGCAGTACTTC
CASSQTSGVYEQYF
>14|NA|TRBJ2-1|TRBV2|NA
TGTGCCAGCAGTGATAGTGGGCAGTACAATGAGCAGTTCTTC
CASSDSGQYNEQFF
>13|NA|TRBJ2-7|TRBV4-1|NA
TGCGCCAGCAGCCAGAAGGCCACCTACGAGCAGTACTTC
CASSQKATYEQYF
>14|NA|TRBJ1-2|TRBV19|NA
TGTGCCAGTACCATAAAAATGGATTCTTGGGGCTACACCTTC
CASTIKMDSWGYTF
>14|NA|TRBJ1-5|TRBV2|NA
TGTGCCAGCACCCAGGGTGATTGGGATCAGCCCCAGCATTTT
CASTQGDWDQPQHF
>13|NA|TRBJ2-7|TRBV9|NA
TGTGCCAGCAGCACCCGCGAAGGGGCCGAGCAGTACTTC
CASSTREGAEQYF
>15|NA|TRBJ2-2|TRBV2|NA
TGTGCCAGCAGTGGGGGGGGCGGAGGGGCCGGGGAGCTGTTTTTT
CASSGGGGGAGELFF
>14|NA|TRBJ1-1|TRBV18|once
TGTGCCAGCTCACCGTTGGGGCGCGGGACTGAAGCTTTCTTT
CASSPLGRGTEAFF
>18|TRBD2|TRBJ2-5|TRBV10-3|NA
TGTGCCATCAGTCCGACTAGCGGGGGATCATTGTACCAAGAGACCCAGTACTTC
CAISPTSGGSLYQETQYF
>18|TRBD1|TRBJ2-6|TRBV5-8|NA
TGTGCCAGCAGCGTCGGACAGGGGGCGCGTGCCGGGGCCAACGTCCTGACTTTC
CASSVGQGARAGANVLTF
>13|NA|TRBJ2-7|TRBV6-2/TRBV6-3|NA
TGTGCCAGCAGTTACTCGAAGACAGACGAGCAGTACTTC
CASSYSKTDEQYF
>15|TRBD1|TRBJ2-2|TRBV30|once
TGTGCCTGGAGTGTACATCCAGGGGGCACCGGGGAGCTGTTTTTT
CAWSVHPGGTGELFF
>13|NA|TRBJ2-6|TRBV7-9|NA
TGTGCCAGCAGCCGGACTGGGGCCAACGTCCTGACTTTC
CASSRTGANVLTF
>14|TRBD1|TRBJ1-2|TRBV7-2|NA
TGTGCCAGCAGCGATCCGGGACAGGGGTTTGGCTACACCTTC
CASSDPGQGFGYTF
>15|TRBD1|TRBJ1-1|TRBV18|NA
TGTGCCAGCTCACTCCCAGGGGGACTAAACACTGAAGCTTTCTTT
CASSLPGGLNTEAFF
>15|NA|TRBJ2-2|TRBV7-8|NA
TGTGCCAGCAGCTTAGCGGGGGGGCAGGACGGGGAGCTGTTTTTT
CASSLAGGQDGELFF
>15|NA|TRBJ1-5|TRBV7-9|NA
TGTGCCAGCAGCTCACCGGACAGTGCAGGCCAGCCCCAGCATTTT
CASSSPDSAGQPQHF
>13|NA|TRBJ2-7|TRBV29-1|NA
TGCAGCGTCCGGCTATCCAGCTCCTACGAGCAGTACTTC
CSVRLSSSYEQYF
>15|NA|TRBJ2-3|TRBV10-3|NA
TGTGCCATCAGTCAACAGCTAACTAGCACAGATACGCAGTATTTT
CAISQQLTSTDTQYF
>15|NA|TRBJ2-7|TRBV14|few
TGTGCCAGCAGCCTGGGACGGACGGAGCCCGCCGAGCAGTACTTC
CASSLGRTEPAEQYF
>14|TRBD1|TRBJ2-7|TRBV19|NA
TGTGCCAGTAGTATTGGGACAGGCGCCTACGAGCAGTACTTC
CASSIGTGAYEQYF
>15|TRBD1|TRBJ2-3|TRBV18|few
TGTGCCAGCTCCCGACAGGGGGCGAACGCAGATACGCAGTATTTT
CASSRQGANADTQYF
>17|TRBD2|TRBJ2-3|TRBV3-1/TRBV3-2|NA
TGTGCCAGCAGCCAAAATAGCGGGGGGGCTAGCACAGATACGCAGTATTTT
CASSQNSGGASTDTQYF
>14|TRBD2|TRBJ2-7|TRBV5-5|once
TGTGCCAGCAGCTTGATAGCGGGGGGGTACGAGCAGTACTTC
CASSLIAGGYEQYF
>17|TRBD2|TRBJ2-7|TRBV19|NA
TGTGCCAGTAGTATAGCCCTCCAGCGGGGGGCCTCCTACGAGCAGTACTTC
CASSIALQRGASYEQYF
>14|NA|TRBJ2-7|TRBV10-1|NA
TGCGCCAGCAGTCCACACAGGAACACCTACGAGCAGTACTTC
CASSPHRNTYEQYF
>15|TRBD1|TRBJ2-7|TRBV6-5|NA
TGTGCCAGCAGGGAGGCGGGACAGGGCACCCTCGAGCAGTACTTC
CASREAGQGTLEQYF
>16|NA|TRBJ2-6|TRBV20-1|NA
TGCAGTGCTAGTCAGGGCATAAGCTCTGGGGCCAACGTCCTGACTTTC
CSASQGISSGANVLTF
>13|TRBD1|TRBJ1-1|TRBV3-1/TRBV3-2|NA
TGTGCCAGCAGCCAGAACCGGGACAGGGGGGCTTTCTTT
CASSQNRDRGAFF
>15|NA|TRBJ1-1|TRBV5-1|NA
TGCGCCAGCAGCTTGGTGTTGGGGGGTGACACTGAAGCTTTCTTT
CASSLVLGGDTEAFF
>15|NA|TRBJ1-2|TRBV18|NA
TGTGCCAGCTCAACCACTAACAGGGAGATCGGTGGCTACACCTTC
CASSTTNREIGGYTF
>16|NA|TRBJ2-4|TRBV5-6|NA
TGTGCCAGCAGCCCCCTAGACCCTCTAGCCAAAAACATTCAGTACTTC
CASSPLDPLAKNIQYF
>16|NA|TRBJ2-7|TRBV5-1|NA
TGCGCCAGCCGTGACATCCTCGGAGGGGGCACCTACGAGCAGTACTTC
CASRDILGGGTYEQYF
>14|NA|TRBJ1-2|TRBV6-5|NA
TGTGCCAGCAGTCACGGGAGACGGGTTATTGACTACACCTTC
CASSHGRRVIDYTF
>16|NA|TRBJ1-5|TRBV6-1|NA
TGTGCCAGCAGTGAATTAATTGGGCCCCGTCTTCAGCCCCAGCATTTT
CASSELIGPRLQPQHF
>15|TRBD1|TRBJ1-5|TRBV7-2|NA
TGTGCCAGCAGCTTATCGGGACAGTTGGGACAGCCCCAGCATTTT
CASSLSGQLGQPQHF
>14|NA|TRBJ2-3|TRBV5-6|NA
TGTGCCAGCAGCAACTACAGGGTCCCAGATACGCAGTATTTT
CASSNYRVPDTQYF
>14|TRBD1|TRBJ1-6|TRBV5-8|NA
TGTGCCAGCAGCCCAGGGGGTTATAATTCACCCCTCCACTTT
CASSPGGYNSPLHF
>15|NA|TRBJ2-2|TRBV13|NA
TGTGCCAGCAGCTTCTGGGGTTTGGACACCGGGGAGCTGTTTTTT
CASSFWGLDTGELFF
>15|NA|TRBJ2-3|TRBV19|NA
TGTGCCAGTAAGGAGGGCGGTACTAGCACAGATACGCAGTATTTT
CASKEGGTSTDTQYF
>15|NA|TRBJ2-3|TRBV7-9|NA
TGTGCCAGCAGCCTAACTAGGACTAGCACAGATACGCAGTATTTT
CASSLTRTSTDTQYF
>11|NA|TRBJ2-7|TRBV7-3|NA
TGTGCCAGCAGGAAGACGGGGGAGCAGTACTTC
CASRKTGEQYF
>17|NA|TRBJ1-5|TRBV28|NA
TGTGCCAGCAGTTCCAACCGAACACCTTATAGCAATCAGCCCCAGCATTTT
CASSSNRTPYSNQPQHF
>13|TRBD1|TRBJ2-7|TRBV28|few
TGTGCCAGCAGTTTACGACAGGGATACGAGCAGTACTTC
CASSLRQGYEQYF
>14|NA|TRBJ2-1|TRBV7-3|NA
TGTGCCAGCAGCCTCGGGGGCCCCAACAATGAGCAGTTCTTC
CASSLGGPNNEQFF